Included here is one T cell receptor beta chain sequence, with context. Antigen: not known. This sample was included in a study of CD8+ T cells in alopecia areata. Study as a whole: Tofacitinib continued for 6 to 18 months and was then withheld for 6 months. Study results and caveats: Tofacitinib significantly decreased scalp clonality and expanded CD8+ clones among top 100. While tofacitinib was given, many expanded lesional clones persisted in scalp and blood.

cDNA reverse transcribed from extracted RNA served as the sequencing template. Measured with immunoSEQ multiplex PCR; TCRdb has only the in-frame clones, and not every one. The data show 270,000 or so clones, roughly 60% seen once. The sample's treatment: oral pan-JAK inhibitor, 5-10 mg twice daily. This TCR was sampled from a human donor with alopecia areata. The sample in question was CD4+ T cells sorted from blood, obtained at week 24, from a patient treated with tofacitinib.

CDR3 loop: CSASPSEKLFF. DNA for the CDR3: TGCAGTGCTAGTCCGAGTGAAAAACTGTTTTTT. J is TRBJ1-4 and V is TRBV20-1; unclear D gene. Between the trimmed V and J ends, which lost 3 bases and 7 bases, there was a span of 6 bases. Germline V gives CDR1 DFQATT, CDR2 SNEGSKA (reference sequence). The CDR3 consists of 11 residues.